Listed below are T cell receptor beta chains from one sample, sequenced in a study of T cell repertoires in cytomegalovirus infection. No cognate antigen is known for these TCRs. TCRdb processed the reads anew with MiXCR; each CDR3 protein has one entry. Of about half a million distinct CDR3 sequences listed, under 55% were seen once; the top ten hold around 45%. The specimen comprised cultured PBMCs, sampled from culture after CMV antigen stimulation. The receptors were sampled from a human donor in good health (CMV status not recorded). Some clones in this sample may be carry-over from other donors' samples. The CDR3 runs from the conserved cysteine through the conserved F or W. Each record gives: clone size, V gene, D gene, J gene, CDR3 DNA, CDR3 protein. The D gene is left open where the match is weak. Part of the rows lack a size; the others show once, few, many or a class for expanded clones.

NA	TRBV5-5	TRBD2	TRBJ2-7	TGTGCCAGCAGCTCCCCCTCCTCAGCTAGCGGCGGGGACGCCGAGCAGTACTTC	CASSSPSSASGGDAEQYF
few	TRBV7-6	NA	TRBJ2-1	TGTGCCAGCAGCTTACGCGGAGGAGGCCTACGGGTCAATGAGCAGTTCTTC	CASSLRGGGLRVNEQFF
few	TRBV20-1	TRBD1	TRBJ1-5	TGCAGTGCTACGACAGGGTATAGCAATCAGCCCCAGCATTTT	CSATTGYSNQPQHF
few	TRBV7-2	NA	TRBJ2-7	TGTGCCAGCAGCGTCCCCGAGGATGGGCTGGGGGAGCAGTACTTC	CASSVPEDGLGEQYF
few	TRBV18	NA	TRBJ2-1	TGTGCCAGCTCAAAGGGTCCCGGGGATGAGCAGTTCTTC	CASSKGPGDEQFF
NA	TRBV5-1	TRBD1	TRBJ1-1	TGCGCCAGCAGCCCCCGGACAGGGATTGAAGCTTTCTTT	CASSPRTGIEAFF
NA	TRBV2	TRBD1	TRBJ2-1	TGTGCCAGCAAAAGGACAGGCGTTGTACCTTACAATGAGCAGTTCTTC	CASKRTGVVPYNEQFF
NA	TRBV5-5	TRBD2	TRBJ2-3	TGTGCCAGCAGCGACATAGCGGGAGGGCCGTTGGGAGATACGCAGTATTTT	CASSDIAGGPLGDTQYF
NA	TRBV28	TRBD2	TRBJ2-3	TGTGCCAGCAGTCCGACTAGCGGGGGGGCCGTAGATACGCAGTATTTT	CASSPTSGGAVDTQYF
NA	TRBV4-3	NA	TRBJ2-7	TGCGCCAGCAGCCGAGTACTGGAATACGAGCAGTACTTC	CASSRVLEYEQYF
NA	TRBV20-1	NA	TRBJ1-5	TGCAGTGCTAGAGTTGGAGGGAATCAGCCCCAGCATTTT	CSARVGGNQPQHF
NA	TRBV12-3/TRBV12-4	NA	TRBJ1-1	TGTGCCAGCAGTTCCCCTGCCAAGAACACTGAAGCTTTCTTT	CASSSPAKNTEAFF
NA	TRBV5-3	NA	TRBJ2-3	TGTGCCAGCAGCTTGCCGGGAGCCGAGGGAGATACGCAGTATTTT	CASSLPGAEGDTQYF
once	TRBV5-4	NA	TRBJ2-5	TGTGCCAGCAGCATACTCGGGGTAGCGAGAGAGGGGGAGACCCAGTACTTC	CASSILGVAREGETQYF
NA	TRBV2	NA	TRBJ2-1	TGTGCCAGCAGCCCGAGGTCGTGGGGGAGCTCCTACAATGAGCAGTTCTTC	CASSPRSWGSSYNEQFF
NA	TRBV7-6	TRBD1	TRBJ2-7	TGTGCCAGCGGGACAGGGGCTGGCGAGCAGTACTTC	CASGTGAGEQYF
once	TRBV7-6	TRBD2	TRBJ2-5	TGTGCCAGCAGCCCTACTAGTAGCGGGGGGGCGTACCAAGAGACCCAGTACTTC	CASSPTSSGGAYQETQYF
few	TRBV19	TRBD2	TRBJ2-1	TGTGCCAGTAGTATCCCTAGCGGGAGAGGTTCCGATGAGCAGTTCTTC	CASSIPSGRGSDEQFF
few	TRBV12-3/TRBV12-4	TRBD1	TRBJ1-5	TGTGCCAGCAGCGGGACAGGGTTGAATCAGCCCCAGCATTTT	CASSGTGLNQPQHF
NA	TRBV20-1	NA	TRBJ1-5	TGCAGTGCTAGGCCACCGGGTCTAGGGGGTCAGCCCCAGCATTTT	CSARPPGLGGQPQHF
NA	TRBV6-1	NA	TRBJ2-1	TGTGCCAGCAGTTCCGGGGAGGCGCGGTTCTACAATGAGCAGTTCTTC	CASSSGEARFYNEQFF
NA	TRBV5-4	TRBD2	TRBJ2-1	TGTGCCAGCTCCGGGGGGACTAGCAGTCCCTACAATGAGCAGTTCTTC	CASSGGTSSPYNEQFF
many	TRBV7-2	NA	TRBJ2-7	TGTGCCAGCAGCGGTCGTCAGGGCGCCATGGGGCAGTACTTC	CASSGRQGAMGQYF
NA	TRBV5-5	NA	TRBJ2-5	TGTGCCAGCAGCTCACTAGGCGAAGAGACCCAGTACTTC	CASSSLGEETQYF
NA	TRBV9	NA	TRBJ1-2	TGTGCCAGCAGCGCCGCAGGGCCCGACTATGGCTACACCTTC	CASSAAGPDYGYTF
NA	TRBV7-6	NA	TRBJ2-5	TGTGCCAGCAGCTTTGCGGAACGGGAGACCCAGTACTTC	CASSFAERETQYF
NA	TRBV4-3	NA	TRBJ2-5	TGCGCCAGCAGCCAAGTTTTGGCCGGTTTAGGAGAGACCCAGTACTTC	CASSQVLAGLGETQYF
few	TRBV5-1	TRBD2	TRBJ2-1	TGCGCCAGCAGCTTGTTACTAGCGGGGGGAATCTCCTACAATGAGCAGTTCTTC	CASSLLLAGGISYNEQFF
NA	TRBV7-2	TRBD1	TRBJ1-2	TGTGCCAGCAGCTTACAACAGGGGGCTATCTACACCTTC	CASSLQQGAIYTF
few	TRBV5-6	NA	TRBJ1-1	TGTGCCAGCAGCCCGACGGCTGGGGCAGGCCCTGAAGCTTTCTTT	CASSPTAGAGPEAFF
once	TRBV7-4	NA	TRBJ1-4	TGTGCCAGCAGCTTAGAACAGTGGAGGAGGTCAACTAATGAAAAACTGTTTTTT	CASSLEQWRRSTNEKLFF
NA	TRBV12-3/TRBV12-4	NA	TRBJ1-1	TGTGCCAGCAGTTCCCCCCCTGGGGCTTTCTTT	CASSSPPGAFF
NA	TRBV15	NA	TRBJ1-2	TGTGCCACCAGCAGAGACGGAACAACTGACCTCTATGGCTACACCTTC	CATSRDGTTDLYGYTF
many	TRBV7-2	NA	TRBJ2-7	TGTGCCAGCAGCTTCCGATCTAGCGTCTACGAGCAGTACTTC	CASSFRSSVYEQYF
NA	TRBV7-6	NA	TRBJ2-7	TGTGCCAGCAGCTCCCCCGGGACACCTTTCTACGAGCAGTACTTC	CASSSPGTPFYEQYF
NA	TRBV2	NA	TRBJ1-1	TGTGCCAGCAGGCGGGATGACCTCTCAGGGACTGAAGCTTTCTTT	CASRRDDLSGTEAFF
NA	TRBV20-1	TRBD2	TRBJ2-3	TGCAGTGCTGACCCTAGCGGTCGCACAGATACGCAGTATTTT	CSADPSGRTDTQYF
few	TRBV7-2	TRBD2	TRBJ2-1	TGTGCCAGCAGCTTGACCCTAGCGGGGAGCTCCTACAATGAGCAGTTCTTC	CASSLTLAGSSYNEQFF
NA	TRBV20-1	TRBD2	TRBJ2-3	TGCAGTGCTAGAGCCTCTAGCGGAGCTAGCACAGATACGCAGTATTTT	CSARASSGASTDTQYF
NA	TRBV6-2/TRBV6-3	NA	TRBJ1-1	TGTGCCAGCAGCCACGCTGGAGGGAAGGGCACTGAAGCTTTCTTT	CASSHAGGKGTEAFF
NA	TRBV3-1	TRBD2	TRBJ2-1	TGTGCCAGCAGCCAAGACTGGGCTAGCGGAAGCAAGCAGTTCTTC	CASSQDWASGSKQFF
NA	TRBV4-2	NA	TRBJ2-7	TGTGCCAGCAGCCAAGACCACGGGAGCTCCTACGAGCAGTACTTC	CASSQDHGSSYEQYF
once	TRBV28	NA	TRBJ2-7	TGTGCCAGCAGTTTGTCGGACCAGTCCTACGAGCAGTACTTC	CASSLSDQSYEQYF
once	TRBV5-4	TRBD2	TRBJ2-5	TGTGCCAGCAGCCGACCCCCCTCGGGACTAGCAGAAGGGGAGACCCAGTACTTC	CASSRPPSGLAEGETQYF
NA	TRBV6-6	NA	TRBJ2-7	TGTGCCAGCAGTTGGGACGTTAGCTCCTACGAGCAGTACTTC	CASSWDVSSYEQYF
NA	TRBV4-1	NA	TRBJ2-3	TGCGCCAGCATGGTTCCGGGGGACACAGATACGCAGTATTTT	CASMVPGDTDTQYF
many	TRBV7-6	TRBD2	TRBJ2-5	TGTGCCAGCAGCTCCGGACTAGCGGAAGAGACCCAGTACTTC	CASSSGLAEETQYF
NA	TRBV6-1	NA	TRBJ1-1	TGTGCCAGCAGGGTCGGGAGGATGGAGAACACTGAAGCTTTCTTT	CASRVGRMENTEAFF
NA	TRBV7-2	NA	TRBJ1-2	TGTGCCAGCAGCTTAGTTAGGCGAGACTACACCTTC	CASSLVRRDYTF
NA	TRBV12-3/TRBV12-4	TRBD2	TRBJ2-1	TGTGCCAGCAGTCTTGGAAGGCGGGAGGGTGTTCATGAGCAGTTCTTC	CASSLGRREGVHEQFF
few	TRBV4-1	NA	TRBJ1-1	TGCGCCAGCAGCCACTGGGCGTTGGAGAACACTGAAGCTTTCTTT	CASSHWALENTEAFF
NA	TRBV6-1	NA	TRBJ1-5	TGTGCCAGCAGTGAATGGGTCCATGCTAGCAATCAGCCCCAGCATTTT	CASSEWVHASNQPQHF
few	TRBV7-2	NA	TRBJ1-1	TGTGCCAGCAGCTTAGGCTTCACTGAAGCTTTCTTT	CASSLGFTEAFF
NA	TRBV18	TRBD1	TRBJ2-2	TGTGCCAGCTCACTCCAGGACAGGGCGAACACCGGGGAGCTGTTTTTT	CASSLQDRANTGELFF
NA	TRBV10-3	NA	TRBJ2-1	TGTACCATCAGTGAGTCGATGGCGGCGGACGACTACAATGAGCAGTTCTTC	CTISESMAADDYNEQFF
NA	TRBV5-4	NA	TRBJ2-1	TGTGCCAGCAGTAGGGCGACGTCGGGGGGCCACAATGAGCAGTTCTTC	CASSRATSGGHNEQFF
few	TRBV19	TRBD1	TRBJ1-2	TGTGCCAGTAGTATCGGGACAGTCTACTATGGCTACACCTTC	CASSIGTVYYGYTF
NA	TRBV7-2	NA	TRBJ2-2	TGTGCCAGCCACCCCTACCCAACGAACGGGGAGCTGTTTTTT	CASHPYPTNGELFF
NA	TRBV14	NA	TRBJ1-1	TGTGCCAGCAGCCAAGTAAGACAGGACCTCAACACTGAAGCTTTCTTT	CASSQVRQDLNTEAFF
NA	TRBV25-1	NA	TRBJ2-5	TGTGCCAGCAGTAAGGACAGTTACCAAGAGACCCAGTACTTC	CASSKDSYQETQYF